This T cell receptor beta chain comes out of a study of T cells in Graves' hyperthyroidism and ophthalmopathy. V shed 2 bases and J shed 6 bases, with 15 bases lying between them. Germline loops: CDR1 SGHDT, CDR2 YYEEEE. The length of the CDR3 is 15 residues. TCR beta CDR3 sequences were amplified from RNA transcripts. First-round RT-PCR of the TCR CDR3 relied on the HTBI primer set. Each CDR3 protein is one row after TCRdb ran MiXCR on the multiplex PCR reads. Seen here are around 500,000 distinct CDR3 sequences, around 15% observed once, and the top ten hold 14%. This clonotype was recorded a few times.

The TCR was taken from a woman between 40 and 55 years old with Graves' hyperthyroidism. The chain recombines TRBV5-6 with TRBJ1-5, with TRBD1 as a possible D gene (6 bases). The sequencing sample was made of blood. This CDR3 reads CASSLGGADSQPQHF. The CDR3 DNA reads TGTGCCAGCAGCTTAGGGGGGGCTGATAGTCAGCCCCAGCATTTT.